The 21 T cell receptor beta chains listed next were all sequenced from one sample in a study of blood T cells in healthy people across ages. Sample-barcoded 5' priming and a J-beta primer mix drove a second PCR of roughly 7 to 11 cycles. TCRdb re-called the 5' RACE reads with MiXCR, one entry per CDR3 protein. The data hold around 1,700,000 distinct CDR3 sequences, with 28% observed a single time. The sample comprised blood. These receptors were obtained from a woman in her thirties in good health.

The chain recombines TRBV20-1 with TRBJ1-1; D unresolved. The CDR3 extends over 12 amino acids. V lost 1 base, J lost 4 bases, and 7 bases lay in between. Looked up from germline, CDR1 is DFQATT and CDR2 is SNEGSKA (reference sequence). CDR3 DNA sequence: TGCAGTGCTAGAGGGATAACCACTGAAGCTTTCTTT. Its protein is CSARGITTEAFF.

Remarks on this clonotype: A much larger clone is a single base away; this may be a read error. The chain couples TRBV12-3 or TRBV12-4 to TRBJ2-7; D is ambiguous. The CDR3 is made up of 11 amino acids. The CDR3 reads CANSFNYEQYF. The CDR3 DNA sequence: TGTGCCAACAGTTTTAACTACGAGCAGTACTTC.

This clonotype was recorded at least ten times. V and J are TRBV29-1 and TRBJ2-3, with D perhaps matching TRBD1 or TRBD2 (5 bases each). The CDR3 contains 15 residues. Trimming cost V 6 bases and J 4 bases, with 20 bases left between them. Germline CDR1 is SQVTM and CDR2 is ANQGSEA. CDR3 sequence: CSVVHVGEFADTQYF. DNA of the CDR3: TGCAGCGTGGTCCATGTGGGGGAGTTCGCAGATACGCAGTATTTT.

The genes are TRBV20-1 and TRBJ2-5, with D uncertain. The ends were cut back, 2 bases at V and 5 bases at J, with 15 bases in the middle. Germline-derived CDR1 and CDR2 are DFQATT and SNEGSKA (reference sequence). This CDR3 comprises 14 residues. The CDR3 region is CSARKGDGRETQYF. DNA of the CDR3: TGCAGTGCTAGAAAGGGCGATGGCCGCGAGACCCAGTACTTC.

This clonotype showed up just a few times. The chain has TRBV18 and TRBJ2-5; 10 bases fit TRBD1. This CDR3 is 15 amino acids long. The V gene's germline CDR1 is KGHSH and CDR2 LQKENI. Trimming cost V 3 bases and J 4 bases; bases outside gene matches: 5. The CDR3 region is CASSPLRDRGETQYF. For the CDR3, the DNA is TGTGCCAGCTCACCCCTCCGGGACAGGGGAGAGACCCAGTACTTC.

The V call is TRBV14, the J call TRBJ2-1; perhaps TRBD2 as D (5 bases). The V gene's germline CDR1 is SGHDN and CDR2 FVKESK. The CDR3 consists of 15 residues. Between the trimmed V and J ends, which lost 2 bases and 6 bases, there was a span of 14 bases. CDR3 nucleotides: TGTGCCAGCAGCCAACGGACTGCAGTGGGCAATGAGCAGTTCTTC. Its translation: CASSQRTAVGNEQFF. Full variable domain (outside the CDR3, taken from reference TRBV14 and TRBJ2-1): EAGVTQFPSHSVIEKGQTVTLRCDPISGHDNLYWYRRVMGKEIKFLLHFVKESKQDESGMPNNRFLAERTGGTYSTLKVQPAELEDSGVYFCASSQRTAVGNEQFFGPGTRLTVL.

The chain has TRBV7-2 and TRBJ2-4; D not certain. This CDR3 is 12 amino acids long. V shed 5 bases and J shed 13 bases, with 15 bases lying between them. CDR1 is SGHTA and CDR2 is FQGNSA in the germline V gene. CDR3 DNA: TGTGCCAGCAGCAAACCCAGACAATTCCAGTACTTC. It is translated as CASSKPRQFQYF.

To note about this clonotype: One end of the junction varies from germline; a read error may be responsible. As DNA, the CDR3 is TGTGCCAACAGTCTCCCGGCAATGGGGGGGGGAATTCAGTACTTC. This gives the protein CANSLPAMGGGIQYF. The rearrangement joins TRBV12-3 or TRBV12-4 to TRBJ2-4; 7 positions match TRBD2. CDR3 length equals 15 residues.

This clonotype was counted between two and nine times. CDR3 in DNA: TGTGCCAGCAGAACACTAGCGGCTTATGACCTAGATACGCAGTATTTT. Residues: CASRTLAAYDLDTQYF. This chain links TRBV6-2 or TRBV6-3 with TRBJ2-3; the match to TRBD2 covers 8 bases. The V segment lost 6 bases and the J segment 5 bases; nucleotides outside the gene matches: 13. The CDR3 runs to 16 residues. Germline CDR1 and CDR2: MNHEY and SVGEGT.

The gene calls are TRBV29-1 and TRBJ2-1, with D perhaps TRBD1 (5 bases). Germline CDR1 SQVTM, CDR2 ANQGSEA. Trimming stripped 7 bases from V and 13 bases from J, with 23 bases between. The CDR3 totals 13 residues. The CDR3 DNA reads as TGCAGCGCCGAGGAGTGGGGCCAAGAGACCCAGTTCTTC. This encodes CSAEEWGQETQFF.

This clonotype has ten or more counts. This chain uses TRBV19 with TRBJ1-2; a weak D match, TRBD1 (5 bases). In germline, CDR1 is LNHDA, CDR2 SQIVND (reference sequence). This CDR3 spans 17 amino acids. Trimming took 0 bases from V and 0 from J, leaving 14 bases between them. CDR3 nucleotide sequence: TGTGCCAGTAGTATAGACCGAACAGGAGTAGCTAACTATGGCTACACCTTC. Encoded protein: CASSIDRTGVANYGYTF.

The chain has TRBV19 and TRBJ2-7, with 7 bases matching TRBD2. Germline lookup yields CDR1 LNHDA and CDR2 SQIVND (reference sequence). This CDR3 has 14 amino acids. V shed 6 bases, J shed 2 bases, and the junction held 7 bases outside the gene matches. CDR3 sequence (DNA): TGTGCCAGTAGGACCCGCGGGACTACCTACGAGCAGTACTTC. This codes for CASRTRGTTYEQYF.

The V call is TRBV10-3, the J call TRBJ1-5; 7 nucleotides agree with TRBD1. The CDR3 extends over 16 amino acids. Germline V gene sequence: CDR1 ENHRY, CDR2 SYGVKD. Trimming cost V 8 bases and J 1 base; bases outside gene matches: 11. The CDR3 loop is CAIGLSRGGSNQPQHF. The CDR3 DNA reads TGTGCCATCGGACTTTCCAGGGGGGGGAGCAATCAGCCCCAGCATTTT.

The chain combines TRBV2 with TRBJ2-3; no reliable D call. This CDR3 comprises 16 residues. Germline CDR1 and CDR2: SNHLY and FYNNEI. V shed 2 bases and J shed 0 bases, with 12 bases lying between them. The CDR3 sequence: CASSEPGSFSTDTQYF. CDR3 bases: TGTGCCAGCAGTGAACCCGGGTCCTTTAGCACAGATACGCAGTATTTT.

This chain joins TRBV28 and TRBJ2-3; 12 bases line up with TRBD2. The CDR3 totals 15 residues. After removal of 5 bases from V and 8 bases from J, the junction contained 8 bases not matched to a gene. Germline values: CDR1 MDHEN, CDR2 SYDVKM. In DNA, the CDR3 is TGTGCCAGCAGTGAAACTAGCGGGGGGTTCGGTACGCAGTATTTT. Protein product: CASSETSGGFGTQYF.

This chain joins TRBV7-2 and TRBJ2-1, with 10 bases lining up with TRBD2. V lost 1 base, J lost 15 bases, and 9 bases stayed unmatched. The germline gives CDR1 SGHTA, CDR2 FQGNSA. This CDR3 contains 14 residues. The CDR3, as DNA: TGTGCCAGCAGCTTAGTACTAGCGGGAAACGAGATGTTCTTC. Amino acid sequence: CASSLVLAGNEMFF.

The V and J genes are TRBV6-2 or TRBV6-3 and TRBJ1-5; TRBD1 matches 7 bases. This CDR3 comprises 16 residues. V trimming: 6 bases; J trimming: 3 bases; junction bases outside the gene matches: 11. Germline V gene sequence: CDR1 MNHEY, CDR2 SVGEGT. In nucleotides, the CDR3 is TGTGCCAGCAGCTACAGGGGACGGAGGTACAATCAGCCCCAGCATTTT. The encoded protein is CASSYRGRRYNQPQHF.

This clonotype was counted between two and nine times. This rearrangement joins TRBV7-2 to TRBJ2-7; 8 positions match TRBD2. Germline V gene sequence: CDR1 SGHTA, CDR2 FQGNSA. The J segment lost 7 bases and the V segment lost 2 bases, leaving 10 bases of the junction unmatched. The CDR3 has 15 residues. As DNA, the CDR3 is TGTGCCAGCAGCTTAACCCCTCGGGGGGGGAATGAGCAGTACTTC. Amino acid sequence: CASSLTPRGGNEQYF.

V and J are TRBV5-1 and TRBJ2-5; TRBD2 matches at 7 bases. CDR3 length: 15 residues. The germline CDR1 and CDR2 sequences are SGHRS and YFSETQ. V lost 7 bases, J lost 0 bases, and 9 bases stayed unmatched. The CDR3 region is CASRAGAIYQETQYF. CDR3 coding DNA: TGCGCCAGCCGGGCGGGAGCCATATACCAAGAGACCCAGTACTTC. The variable domain in full, with the rest retrieved from reference TRBV5-1 and TRBJ2-5, is KAGVTQTPRYLIKTRGQQVTLSCSPISGHRSVSWYQQTPGQGLQFLFEYFSETQRNKGNFPGRFSGRQFSNSRSEMNVSTLELGDSALYLCASRAGAIYQETQYFGPGTRLLVL.

The V gene is TRBV6-5, the J gene TRBJ1-1; D is ambiguous. Germline loops: CDR1 MNHEY, CDR2 SVGAGI. This CDR3 has 11 amino acids. Trimming took off 7 bases at V and 3 bases at J, with 6 bases between the two ends. This chain's CDR3 is CASMRDTEAFF. The CDR3 DNA is TGTGCCAGCATGAGGGACACTGAAGCTTTCTTT.

This clonotype came up a few times. The chain combines TRBV5-1 with TRBJ2-1; 9 bases are a match to TRBD1. J was trimmed by 5 bases and V by 5 bases; bases with no gene match: 8. CDR1 is SGHRS and CDR2 is YFSETQ in the germline V gene. This CDR3 is 15 amino acids long. CDR3: CASSDGQGRNNEQFF. The CDR3 bases are TGCGCCAGCAGTGATGGACAGGGGAGGAACAATGAGCAGTTCTTC.